Included here is one T cell receptor beta chain sequence, with context. What it binds is not known. This entry is derived from a study of CD8+ T cells in alopecia areata. Isolated RNA was reverse transcribed into cDNA used as the sequencing template. Assay used: immunoSEQ multiplex PCR; TCRdb lists only in-frame clones, some missing. The sample includes roughly 250,000 clones, 65% to 70% of them seen just once. Study results and caveats: TCR sharing across patients was less clear than in mice, possibly HLA-related.

CDR3 size: 14 residues. V shed 7 bases and J 5 bases; nucleotides not matched to a gene: 8. The germline gives CDR1 SNHLY, CDR2 FYNNEI. The chain carries TRBV2 and TRBJ2-5, with 9 bases matching TRBD1. The receptor's source is a human donor with alopecia areata. The sample consisted of CD4+ T cells sorted from blood, taken at week 0. CDR3 amino acids: CASNLQGAGETQYF. CDR3 sequence (DNA): TGTGCCAGCAACCTACAGGGGGCAGGGGAGACCCAGTACTTC.